Sequencing of this T cell receptor (beta chain) was carried out in a study of cytomegalovirus exposure and HLA in healthy donors. Germline lookup yields CDR1 SGHTA and CDR2 FQGNSA. This CDR3 comprises 15 residues. V shed 3 bases and J 4 bases; nucleotides not matched to a gene: 4. Vbeta (60) and Jbeta (13) primers were used in the PCR. Clones were read by immunoSEQ multiplex PCR, and TCRdb kept only the in-frame ones, dropping some. The data hold about 160,000 clones, with more than 65% observed a single time. This TCR derives from a young man in good health and CMV-seropositive. This rearrangement joins TRBV7-2 to TRBJ2-1, with 9 bases aligning to TRBD1. The sequenced material came from PBMCs. CDR3 bases: TGTGCCAGCAGCTTTAGGGGGACAGGGTACAATGAGCAGTTCTTC. Its translation is CASSFRGTGYNEQFF.